Listed here are 5 T cell receptor beta chains from one sample, sequenced in a study of blood T cell repertoires in COVID-19. Here immunoSEQ multiplex PCR was the method, and the copy in TCRdb shows in-frame clones only, minus some. Of 68,000 or so clones in the sample, about 80% were seen once. Specimen: peripheral blood. These TCRs come from a human donor in a cohort sampled during active COVID-19.

V and J are TRBV27 and TRBJ1-5, with 8 bases aligning to TRBD1. The CDR3 has 17 amino acids. Germline CDR1 reads MNHEY; CDR2 reads SMNVEV (reference sequence). V was pared by 2 bases and J by 0 bases, with 6 bases of the junction left unmatched. CDR3 amino acids: CASSLAGGQGSNQPQHF. The DNA of the CDR3 is TGTGCCAGCAGTTTAGCCGGCGGACAGGGTAGCAATCAGCCCCAGCATTTT.

This clone was detected a few times. The DNA for the CDR3 is TGTGCCAGCAGTACCACCGGGGTCAGTAGCGGTCAGCCCCAGCATTTT. Its translation is CASSTTGVSSGQPQHF. The rearrangement links TRBV27 to TRBJ1-5; no definite D call. Trimming removed 5 bases at V and 6 bases at J, with 20 bases between. The CDR3 has 16 residues. Germline V CDR1 and CDR2: MNHEY, SMNVEV (reference sequence).

The chain links TRBV29-1 to TRBJ2-1; the D gene is possibly TRBD1 (6 bases). V dropped 6 bases and J dropped 2 bases, with 11 bases sitting between them. The germline V gene has CDR1 SQVTM and CDR2 ANQGSEA. The CDR3 has 13 amino acids. In DNA form, the CDR3 reads TGCAGCGTGGTACAGGGTACCTACAATGAGCAGTTCTTC. Protein product: CSVVQGTYNEQFF.

The chain couples TRBV5-5 to TRBJ2-7; a possible D gene is TRBD2 (6 bases). The CDR3 sequence is 14 residues long. Germline V lookup: CDR1 SGHKS, CDR2 YYEKEE (reference sequence). V lost 1 base and J lost 2, with 10 bases in between. The CDR3 DNA reads as TGTGCCAGCAGCTTGATAACGGGAGCCTACGAGCAGTACTTC. Its protein is CASSLITGAYEQYF.

The V gene is TRBV18, the J gene TRBJ1-5; a possible D gene is TRBD1 (5 bases). V lost 2 bases and J 4 bases, leaving 9 bases between the germline ends. The CDR3 totals 14 residues. The germline gives CDR1 KGHSH, CDR2 LQKENI. The CDR3 nucleotides read TGTGCCAGCTCACCAGCGGACACAAATCAGCCCCAGCATTTT. Protein product: CASSPADTNQPQHF.